The following is a T cell receptor beta chain sequence with its context. Its antigen is still unknown. Both iRepertoire HTBI primers and Arm-PCR of CDR3 regions were used to build the TCR beta libraries. Each CDR3 protein gets one entry after TCRdb re-called the multiplex PCR reads with MiXCR. Of approximately 400,000 distinct CDR3 sequences in the sample, less than 25% were seen once. Time point specified: persistent/refractory GD, antithyroid drugs over 5 years with positive TRAb. With RNA extracted from PBMCs as input, the TCR library was made. The sample is drawn from a study of regulatory T cells in long-lasting Graves disease. Study-wide results and limits: The sample size was small, and this may have reduced accuracy.

The CDR3 sequence is 16 residues long. Trimming took 0 bases from V and 0 from J, leaving 11 bases between them. CDR1 MNHEY and CDR2 SVGAGI come from the germline V gene. This sample comprised peripheral blood mononuclear cells (PBMCs), obtained when the disease was refractory, from a patient treated with antithyroid drugs. The sequence came from a female donor with Graves disease. This sequence joins TRBV6-5 and TRBJ1-2; D perhaps matches TRBD1 (5 bases). DNA for the CDR3: TGTGCCAGCAGTTACTCGAGACAGCAAGCTAACTATGGCTACACCTTC. It encodes CASSYSRQQANYGYTF.